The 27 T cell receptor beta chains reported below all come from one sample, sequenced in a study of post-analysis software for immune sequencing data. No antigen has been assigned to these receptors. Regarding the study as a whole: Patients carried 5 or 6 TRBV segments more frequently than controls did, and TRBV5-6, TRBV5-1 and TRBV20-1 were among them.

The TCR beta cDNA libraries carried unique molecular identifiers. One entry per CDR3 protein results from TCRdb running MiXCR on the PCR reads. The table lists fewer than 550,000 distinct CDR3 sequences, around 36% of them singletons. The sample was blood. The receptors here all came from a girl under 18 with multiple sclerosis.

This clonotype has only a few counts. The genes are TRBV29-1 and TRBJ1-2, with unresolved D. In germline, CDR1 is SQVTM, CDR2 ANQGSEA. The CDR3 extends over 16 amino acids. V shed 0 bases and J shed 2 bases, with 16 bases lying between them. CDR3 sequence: CSVEDTSPPGNYGYTF. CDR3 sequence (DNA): TGCAGCGTTGAAGACACCAGCCCGCCTGGCAACTATGGCTACACCTTC.

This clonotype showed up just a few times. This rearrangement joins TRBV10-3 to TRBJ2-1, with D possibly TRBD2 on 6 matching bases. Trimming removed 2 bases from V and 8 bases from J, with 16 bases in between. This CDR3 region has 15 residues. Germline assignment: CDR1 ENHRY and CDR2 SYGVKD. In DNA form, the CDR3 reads TGTGCCATCAGTGAGACAGTTCCGGGAGTCTATGAGCAGTTCTTC. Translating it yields CAISETVPGVYEQFF.

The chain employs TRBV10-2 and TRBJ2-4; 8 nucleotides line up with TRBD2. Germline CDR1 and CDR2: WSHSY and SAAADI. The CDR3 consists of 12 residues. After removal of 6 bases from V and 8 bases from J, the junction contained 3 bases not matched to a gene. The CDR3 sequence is CASSSLADIQYF. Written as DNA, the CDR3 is TGCGCCAGCAGCTCACTAGCGGACATTCAGTACTTC.

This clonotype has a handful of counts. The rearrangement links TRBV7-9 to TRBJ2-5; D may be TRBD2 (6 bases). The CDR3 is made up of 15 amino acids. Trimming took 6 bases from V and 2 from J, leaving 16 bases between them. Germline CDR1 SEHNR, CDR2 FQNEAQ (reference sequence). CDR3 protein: CASSSGGAGQETQYF. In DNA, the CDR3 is TGTGCCAGCAGTTCCGGCGGGGCGGGGCAAGAGACCCAGTACTTC. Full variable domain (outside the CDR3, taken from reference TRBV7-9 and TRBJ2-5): DTGVSQNPRHKITKRGQNVTFRCDPISEHNRLYWYRQTLGQGPEFLTYFQNEAQLEKSRLLSDRFSAERPKGSFSTLEIQRTEQGDSAMYLCASSSGGAGQETQYFGPGTRLLVL.

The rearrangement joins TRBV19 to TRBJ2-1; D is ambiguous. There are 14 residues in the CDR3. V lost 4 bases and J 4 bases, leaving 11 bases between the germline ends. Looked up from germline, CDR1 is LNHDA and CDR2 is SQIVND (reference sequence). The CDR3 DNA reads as TGTGCCAGTAGTACCCTGGGCCTATACAATGAGCAGTTCTTC. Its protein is CASSTLGLYNEQFF.

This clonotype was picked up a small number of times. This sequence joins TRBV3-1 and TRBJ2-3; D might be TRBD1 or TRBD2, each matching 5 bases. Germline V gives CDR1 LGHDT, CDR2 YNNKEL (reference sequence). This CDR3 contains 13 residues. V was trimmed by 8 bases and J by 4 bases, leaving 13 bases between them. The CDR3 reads CASHLRGADTQYF. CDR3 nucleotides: TGTGCCAGCCACCTCCGGGGCGCAGATACGCAGTATTTT.

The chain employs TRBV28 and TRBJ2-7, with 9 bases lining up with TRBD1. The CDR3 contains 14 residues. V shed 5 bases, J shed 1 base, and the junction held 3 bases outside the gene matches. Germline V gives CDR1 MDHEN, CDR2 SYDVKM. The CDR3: CASSTGGVSYEQYF. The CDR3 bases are TGTGCCAGCAGTACAGGGGGCGTGTCCTACGAGCAGTACTTC.

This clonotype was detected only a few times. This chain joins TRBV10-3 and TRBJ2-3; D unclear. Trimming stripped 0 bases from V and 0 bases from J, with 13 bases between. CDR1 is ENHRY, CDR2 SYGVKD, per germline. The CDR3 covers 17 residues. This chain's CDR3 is CAISESGREYSTDTQYF. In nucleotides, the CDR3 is TGTGCCATCAGTGAGTCTGGAAGGGAATATAGCACAGATACGCAGTATTTT.

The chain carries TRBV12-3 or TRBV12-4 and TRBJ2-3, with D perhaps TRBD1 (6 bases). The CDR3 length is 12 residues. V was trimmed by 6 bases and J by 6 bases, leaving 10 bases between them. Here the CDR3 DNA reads TGTGCCAGCAGGGGGGCGGTGGATACGCAGTATTTT. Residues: CASRGAVDTQYF.

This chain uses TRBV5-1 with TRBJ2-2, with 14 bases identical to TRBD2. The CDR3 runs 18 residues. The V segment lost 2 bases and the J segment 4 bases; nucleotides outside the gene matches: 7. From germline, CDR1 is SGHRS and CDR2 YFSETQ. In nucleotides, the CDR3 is TGCGCCAGCAGCTTAGGACTAGCGGGGGGTCTTCGCACCGGGGAGCTGTTTTTT. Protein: CASSLGLAGGLRTGELFF. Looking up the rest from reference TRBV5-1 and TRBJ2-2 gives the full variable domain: KAGVTQTPRYLIKTRGQQVTLSCSPISGHRSVSWYQQTPGQGLQFLFEYFSETQRNKGNFPGRFSGRQFSNSRSEMNVSTLELGDSALYLCASSLGLAGGLRTGELFFGEGSRLTVL.

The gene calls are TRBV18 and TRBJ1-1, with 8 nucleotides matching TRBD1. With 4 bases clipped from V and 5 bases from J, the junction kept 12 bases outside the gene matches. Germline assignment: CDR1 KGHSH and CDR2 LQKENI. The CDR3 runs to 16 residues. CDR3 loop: CASSLTGTGQGTEAFF. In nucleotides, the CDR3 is TGTGCCAGCTCACTAACCGGGACAGGTCAGGGGACTGAAGCTTTCTTT. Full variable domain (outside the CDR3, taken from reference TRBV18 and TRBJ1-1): NAGVMQNPRHLVRRRGQEARLRCSPMKGHSHVYWYRQLPEEGLKFMVYLQKENIIDESGMPKERFSAEFPKEGPSILRIQQVVRGDSAAYFCASSLTGTGQGTEAFFGQGTRLTVV.

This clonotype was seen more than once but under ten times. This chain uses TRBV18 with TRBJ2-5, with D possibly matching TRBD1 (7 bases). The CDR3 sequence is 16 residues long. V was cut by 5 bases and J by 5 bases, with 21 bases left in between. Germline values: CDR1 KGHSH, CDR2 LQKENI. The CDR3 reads CASSLFTGDSAETQYF. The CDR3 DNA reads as TGTGCCAGCTCATTGTTTACAGGGGACTCCGCGGAGACCCAGTACTTC.

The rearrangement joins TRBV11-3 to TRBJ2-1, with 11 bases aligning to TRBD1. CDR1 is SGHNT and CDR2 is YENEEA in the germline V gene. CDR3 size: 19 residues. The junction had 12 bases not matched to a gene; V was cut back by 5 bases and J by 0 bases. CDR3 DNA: TGTGCCAGCAGCCCCCGAGGACAGGGGGCCCCGAGCTCCTACAATGAGCAGTTCTTC. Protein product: CASSPRGQGAPSSYNEQFF.

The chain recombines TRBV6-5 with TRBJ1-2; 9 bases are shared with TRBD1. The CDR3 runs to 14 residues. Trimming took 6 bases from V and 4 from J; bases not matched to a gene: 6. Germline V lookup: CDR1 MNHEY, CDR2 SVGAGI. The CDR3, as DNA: TGTGCCAGCAGACCGGGACAGGGAGTCTATGGCTACACCTTC. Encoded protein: CASRPGQGVYGYTF.

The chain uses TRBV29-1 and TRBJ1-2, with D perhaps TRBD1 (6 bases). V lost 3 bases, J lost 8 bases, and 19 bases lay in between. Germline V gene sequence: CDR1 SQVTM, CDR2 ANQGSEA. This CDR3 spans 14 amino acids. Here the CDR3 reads CSVDLATHRDGYTF. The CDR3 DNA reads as TGCAGCGTTGACCTTGCTACCCACAGGGACGGCTACACCTTC. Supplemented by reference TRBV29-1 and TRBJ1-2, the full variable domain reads SAVISQKPSRDICQRGTSLTIQCQVDSQVTMMFWYRQQPGQSLTLIATANQGSEATYESGFVIDKFPISRPNLTFSTLTVSNMSPEDSSIYLCSVDLATHRDGYTFGSGTRLTVV.

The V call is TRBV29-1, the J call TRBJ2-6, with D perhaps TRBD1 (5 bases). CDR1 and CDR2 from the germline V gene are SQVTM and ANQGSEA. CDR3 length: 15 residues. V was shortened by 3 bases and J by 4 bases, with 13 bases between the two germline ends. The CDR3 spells CSVDGPGSGANVLTF. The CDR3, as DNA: TGCAGCGTTGACGGCCCAGGGTCGGGGGCCAACGTCCTGACTTTC.

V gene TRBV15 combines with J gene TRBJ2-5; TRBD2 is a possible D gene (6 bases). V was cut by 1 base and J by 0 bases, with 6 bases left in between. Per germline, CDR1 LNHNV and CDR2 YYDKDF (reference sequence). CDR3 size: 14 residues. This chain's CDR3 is CATSRGGDQETQYF. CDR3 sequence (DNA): TGTGCCACCAGCAGAGGGGGGGACCAAGAGACCCAGTACTTC. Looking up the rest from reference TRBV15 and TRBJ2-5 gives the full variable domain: DAMVIQNPRYQVTQFGKPVTLSCSQTLNHNVMYWYQQKSSQAPKLLFHYYDKDFNNEADTPDNFQSRRPNTSFCFLDIRSPGLGDTAMYLCATSRGGDQETQYFGPGTRLLVL.

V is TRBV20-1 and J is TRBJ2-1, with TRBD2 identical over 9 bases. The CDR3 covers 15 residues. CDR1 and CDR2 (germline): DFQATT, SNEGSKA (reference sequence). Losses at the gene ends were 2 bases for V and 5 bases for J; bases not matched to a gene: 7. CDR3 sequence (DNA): TGCAGTGCTAGACCATTAGCGGGGGTACACAATGAGCAGTTCTTC. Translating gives CSARPLAGVHNEQFF.

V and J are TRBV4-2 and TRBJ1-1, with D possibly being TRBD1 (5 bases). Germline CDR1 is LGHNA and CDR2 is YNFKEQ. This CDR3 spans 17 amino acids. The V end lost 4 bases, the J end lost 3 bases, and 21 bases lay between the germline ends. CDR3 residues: CASSLEERSGGDTEAFF. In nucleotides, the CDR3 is TGTGCCAGCAGCCTCGAGGAGAGGAGCGGGGGTGACACTGAAGCTTTCTTT.

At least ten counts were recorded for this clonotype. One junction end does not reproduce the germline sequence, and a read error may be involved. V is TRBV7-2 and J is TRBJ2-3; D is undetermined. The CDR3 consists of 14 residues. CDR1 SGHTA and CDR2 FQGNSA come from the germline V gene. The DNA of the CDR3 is TGCGCCAGCAGCCTGGCCGGCATCACAGATACGCAGTATTTT. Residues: CASSLAGITDTQYF. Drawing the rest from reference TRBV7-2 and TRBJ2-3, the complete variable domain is GAGVSQSPSNKVTEKGKDVELRCDPISGHTALYWYRQSLGQGLEFLIYFQGNSAPDKSGLPSDRFSAERTGGSVSTLTIQRTQQEDSAVYLCASSLAGITDTQYFGPGTRLTVL.

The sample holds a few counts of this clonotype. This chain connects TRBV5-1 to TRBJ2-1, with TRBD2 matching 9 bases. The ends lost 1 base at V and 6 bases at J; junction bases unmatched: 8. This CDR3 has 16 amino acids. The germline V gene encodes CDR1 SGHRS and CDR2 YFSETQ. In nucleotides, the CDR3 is TGCGCCAGCAGCTTGCTTGCTAGCGGGGCTGGCAATGAGCAGTTCTTC. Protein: CASSLLASGAGNEQFF. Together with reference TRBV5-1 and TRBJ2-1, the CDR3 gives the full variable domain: KAGVTQTPRYLIKTRGQQVTLSCSPISGHRSVSWYQQTPGQGLQFLFEYFSETQRNKGNFPGRFSGRQFSNSRSEMNVSTLELGDSALYLCASSLLASGAGNEQFFGPGTRLTVL.

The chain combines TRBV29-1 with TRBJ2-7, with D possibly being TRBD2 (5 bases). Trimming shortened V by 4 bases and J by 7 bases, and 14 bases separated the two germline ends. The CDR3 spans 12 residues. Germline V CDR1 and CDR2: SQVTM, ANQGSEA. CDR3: CSVGARRGEQYF. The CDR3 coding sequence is TGCAGCGTTGGGGCCCGACGAGGGGAGCAGTACTTC.

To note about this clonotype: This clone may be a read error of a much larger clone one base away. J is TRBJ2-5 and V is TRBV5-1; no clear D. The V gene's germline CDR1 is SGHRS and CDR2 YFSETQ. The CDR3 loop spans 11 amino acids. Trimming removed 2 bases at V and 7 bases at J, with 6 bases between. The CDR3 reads CASSFAATQYF. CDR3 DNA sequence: TGCGCCAGCAGCTTTGCAGCGACCCAGTACTTC.

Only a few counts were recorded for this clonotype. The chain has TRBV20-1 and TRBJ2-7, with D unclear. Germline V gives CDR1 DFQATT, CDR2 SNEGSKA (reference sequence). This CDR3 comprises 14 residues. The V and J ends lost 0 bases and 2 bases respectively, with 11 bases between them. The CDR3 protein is CSARDILVPYEQYF. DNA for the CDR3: TGCAGTGCTAGAGACATCCTAGTACCCTACGAGCAGTACTTC.

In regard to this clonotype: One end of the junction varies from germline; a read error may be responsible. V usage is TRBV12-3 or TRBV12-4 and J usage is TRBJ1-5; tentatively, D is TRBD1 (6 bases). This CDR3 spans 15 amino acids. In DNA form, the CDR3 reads TGTGCCAGCAGTCTTACAGGGACGGGGAATCACCCCCAGCATTTT. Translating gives CASSLTGTGNHPQHF.

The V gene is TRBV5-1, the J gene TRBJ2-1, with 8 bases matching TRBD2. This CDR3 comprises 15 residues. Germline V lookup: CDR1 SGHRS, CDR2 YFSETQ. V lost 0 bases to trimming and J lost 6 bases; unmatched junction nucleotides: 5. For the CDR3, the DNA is TGCGCCAGCAGCTTGGTTGGACTAGCTACCAATGAGCAGTTCTTC. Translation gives CASSLVGLATNEQFF.

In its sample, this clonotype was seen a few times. CDR3 sequence (DNA): TGTGCCAGCAGTGCGCGAGGCGGGGGGCCAGAGACCCAGTACTTC. Translation gives CASSARGGGPETQYF. V gene TRBV25-1 combines with J gene TRBJ2-5; 8 bases agree with TRBD2. The CDR3 loop spans 15 amino acids. The J segment lost 4 bases and the V segment lost 4 bases, leaving 8 bases of the junction unmatched. Germline V CDR1 and CDR2: MGHDK, SYGVNS. The entire variable domain, with the rest obtained from reference TRBV25-1 and TRBJ2-5, is as follows: EADIYQTPRYLVIGTGKKITLECSQTMGHDKMYWYQQDPGMELHLIHYSYGVNSTEKGDLSSESTVSRIRTEHFPLTLESARPSHTSQYLCASSARGGGPETQYFGPGTRLLVL.